Sequencing of this T cell receptor beta chain was carried out in a study of identical twins. TCRdb re-called the 5' RACE reads with MiXCR, one entry per CDR3 protein. This table holds roughly 630,000 distinct CDR3 sequences, just over 7% found once. Turning to this clonotype: Antigen unknown.

Notes on the study in general: Among out-of-frame alpha sequences shared by twins, low generation probability occurred in excess. The authors noted that invariant MAIT and iNKT cells could partly confound zero-insertion analyses.

Germline loops: CDR1 MGHRA, CDR2 YSYEKL. The CDR3 covers 15 residues. Trimming cost V 2 bases and J 2 bases, with 9 bases left between them. These records were also assigned to another study, of yellow fever vaccine responses in identical twins.

The sample comprised PBMCs. The genes are TRBV4-1 and TRBJ2-2, with D uncertain. The receptor was isolated from a woman aged 18-29 years in good health. The CDR3: CASSQSTTNTGELFF. DNA for the CDR3: TGCGCCAGCAGCCAATCGACGACTAACACCGGGGAGCTGTTTTTT.